A single sample is the source of the 32 T cell receptor beta chains below, sequenced in a study of T-cell reconstitution after alpha-beta-depleted transplantation in children. Molecular barcoding with unique molecular identifiers was used for the TCRbeta library. Via MiXCR, TCRdb re-called the PCR reads, giving one row per CDR3 protein. This sample has around 180,000 distinct CDR3 sequences, with roughly 11% found just once. Sequences were derived from PBMCs, sampled before TCRalphabeta/CD19-depleted stem cell transplant. All receptors come from a boy younger than 10 with acute myeloid leukemia, due to receive a stem cell transplant.

This clonotype was counted at least ten times. J is TRBJ2-2 and V is TRBV19; D possibly corresponds to TRBD1 (6 bases). Trimming took off 3 bases at V and 2 bases at J, with 10 bases between the two ends. Germline CDR1 and CDR2: LNHDA and SQIVND (reference sequence). This CDR3 comprises 15 residues. CDR3 nucleotide sequence: TGTGCCAGTAGTATGCAGGGGTTTAACACCGGGGAGCTGTTTTTT. Amino acid sequence: CASSMQGFNTGELFF.

This clonotype has a count of ten or more. The V call is TRBV4-1, the J call TRBJ1-5, with TRBD1 as a possible D gene (6 bases). Germline values: CDR1 MGHRA, CDR2 YSYEKL. The CDR3 consists of 15 residues. Deletions cut 1 base from V and 3 bases from J, with 10 bases between. This CDR3 is CASSQGGGVNQPQHF. The CDR3 bases are TGCGCCAGCAGCCAAGGAGGGGGAGTCAATCAGCCCCAGCATTTT.

This clonotype showed up many times. J is TRBJ2-1 and V is TRBV20-1; no firm D call. The CDR3 extends over 11 amino acids. The ends were cut back, 4 bases at V and 1 base at J, with 2 bases in the middle. From germline, CDR1 is DFQATT and CDR2 SNEGSKA (reference sequence). This chain's CDR3 is CSATSYNEQFF. The DNA for the CDR3 is TGCAGTGCTACATCCTACAATGAGCAGTTCTTC.

This clonotype showed up many times. This chain links TRBV21-1 with TRBJ2-3. TRBV21-1 is reported as a pseudogene. The CDR3 contains 13 residues. The CDR3 sequence is CASSLDRTDTQYF. The CDR3 DNA sequence: TGTGCCAGCAGCTTAGACCGCACAGATACGCAGTATTTT.

As for this clonotype: A clone one base away is much larger, so this may be a read error. The J gene is TRBJ2-2, the V gene TRBV5-1; D possibly uses TRBD1 or TRBD2 (6 bases each). The CDR3 has 14 amino acids. The germline gives CDR1 SGHRS, CDR2 YFSETQ. CDR3 bases: TGCGCCAGCAAGGAGGGGGTGAACACCTGGGAGCTGTTTTTT. This gives the protein CASKEGVNTWELFF.

The gene calls are TRBV11-2 and TRBJ2-1; possible D gene TRBD2, 6 bases. Germline V lookup: CDR1 SGHAT, CDR2 FQNNGV. The CDR3 totals 16 residues. With 5 bases removed from V and 0 bases from J, the gap between germline ends came to 14 bases. In nucleotides, the CDR3 is TGTGCCAGCAGCGTCGGTCTAGCGAGCTCCTACAATGAGCAGTTCTTC. Translating it yields CASSVGLASSYNEQFF.

This clonotype was detected ten times or more. This chain uses TRBV12-3 or TRBV12-4 with TRBJ1-1, with a tentative D call TRBD1 (5 bases). This CDR3 is built from 15 residues. Trimming stripped 2 bases from V and 3 bases from J, with 13 bases between. This chain's CDR3 is CASSLFGGGDTEAFF. In DNA, the CDR3 is TGTGCCAGCAGTTTATTTGGGGGTGGAGACACTGAAGCTTTCTTT.

In its sample, this clonotype was seen many times. CDR3: CASSLGPPISYEQYF. CDR3 in DNA: TGCGCCAGCAGCTTGGGGCCACCCATTTCCTACGAGCAGTACTTC. This rearrangement joins TRBV5-1 to TRBJ2-7; D not certain. Trimming stripped 0 bases from V and 1 base from J, with 11 bases between. This CDR3 has 15 residues. The V gene's germline CDR1 is SGHRS and CDR2 YFSETQ. The full variable domain, in which reference TRBV5-1 and TRBJ2-7 provide the parts outside the CDR3, is KAGVTQTPRYLIKTRGQQVTLSCSPISGHRSVSWYQQTPGQGLQFLFEYFSETQRNKGNFPGRFSGRQFSNSRSEMNVSTLELGDSALYLCASSLGPPISYEQYFGPGTRLTVT.

In this sample, this clonotype turned up many times. This chain joins TRBV18 and TRBJ1-1; D is undetermined. The CDR3 sequence is 17 residues long. Germline assignment: CDR1 KGHSH and CDR2 LQKENI. The V end was cut by 0 bases, the J end by 1 base, with 15 bases between. The CDR3 DNA reads TGTGCCAGCTCACCACCCGCGGGAATGATGGGGAACACTGAAGCTTTCTTT. It encodes CASSPPAGMMGNTEAFF.

A remark on this clonotype: A much larger clone differs by one base, so this may be a read error. Without the conserved terminal phenylalanine or tryptophan, this CDR3 likely stems from a read error. The chain combines TRBV9 with TRBJ1-2, with D possibly TRBD1 on 6 matching bases. The V end lost 8 bases, the J end lost 2 bases, and 16 bases lay between the germline ends. Germline lookup yields CDR1 SGDLS and CDR2 YYNGEE. The CDR3 is 14 residues long. The CDR3 region has the DNA TGTGCCAGTACCCCGGGACACCCCAACTATGGCTACACCTAC. This translates into CASTPGHPNYGYTY.

This clonotype came up many times. The chain couples TRBV3-1 to TRBJ1-2; possible D gene TRBD1, 5 bases. The CDR3 has 14 residues. Trimming took 4 bases from V and 7 from J, leaving 16 bases between them. Germline V gene data show CDR1 as LGHDT and CDR2 as YNNKEL (reference sequence). The CDR3 sequence: CASSLHPGTGGYTF. CDR3 nucleotide sequence: TGTGCCAGCAGCCTCCACCCCGGGACCGGTGGCTACACCTTC.

This clonotype was seen at least ten times. The chain is built from TRBV12-3 or TRBV12-4 and TRBJ2-4; D may correspond to TRBD1 or TRBD2 (5 bases each). Trimming stripped 5 bases from V and 12 bases from J, with 26 bases between. This CDR3 contains 16 residues. CDR3 nucleotide sequence: TGTGCCAGCAGTAATTATGGCCTCGGGGCTAGTAGGGCTCAGTACTTC. This translates into CASSNYGLGASRAQYF.

This clonotype has at least ten counts. The chain combines TRBV20-1 with TRBJ1-1, with no clear D. V was shortened by 0 bases and J by 1 base, with 6 bases between the two germline ends. The germline CDR1 and CDR2 sequences are DFQATT and SNEGSKA (reference sequence). The CDR3 totals 13 residues. The chain's CDR3 is CSARDLQNTEAFF. The CDR3 DNA reads as TGCAGTGCTAGAGATCTGCAGAACACTGAAGCTTTCTTT.

This clonotype was observed at least ten times. This chain joins TRBV12-3 or TRBV12-4 and TRBJ2-7, with 9 bases identical to TRBD1. With V trimmed by 6 bases and J by 2 bases, 5 bases remained unmatched. The CDR3 runs to 14 residues. CDR3 protein: CASSPTGGTYEQYF. CDR3 coding DNA: TGTGCCAGCAGCCCGACAGGGGGTACCTACGAGCAGTACTTC.

This sequence joins TRBV20-1 and TRBJ2-1; 13 bases match TRBD2. Germline loops: CDR1 DFQATT, CDR2 SNEGSKA (reference sequence). V dropped 6 bases and J dropped 3; count of bases not matched to a gene: 5. This CDR3 is 15 amino acids long. The CDR3 sequence is CSARGTSGVYNEQFF. The CDR3 DNA reads as TGCAGTGCACGAGGGACTAGCGGGGTCTACAATGAGCAGTTCTTC.

The rearrangement links TRBV11-2 to TRBJ1-5, with a weak D call TRBD1 (6 bases). Trimming took 2 bases from V and 11 from J, leaving 28 bases between them. Germline lookup yields CDR1 SGHAT and CDR2 FQNNGV. The CDR3 has 18 residues. The chain's CDR3 is CASSLKGGGQGPVGAQHF. The CDR3 bases are TGTGCCAGCAGCTTAAAGGGGGGCGGGCAAGGTCCTGTTGGGGCCCAGCATTTT.

Concerning this clonotype itself: Since a much larger clone is just one base distant, this may be a read error. The chain carries TRBV5-8 and TRBJ1-2, with D unclear. This CDR3 has 12 amino acids. CDR1 and CDR2 (germline): SGHTS, YDEGEE. The CDR3 sequence: CASSSFNYGDTF. CDR3 nucleotides: TGTGCCAGCAGCTCCTTCAACTATGGCGACACCTTC.

This clonotype showed up many times. CDR3 sequence reads: CASSQGPSTDTQYF. DNA of the CDR3: TGTGCCAGCAGCCAGGGACCGAGCACAGATACGCAGTATTTT. This chain connects TRBV3-1 to TRBJ2-3; TRBD1 or TRBD2 may be the D gene (5 bases each). Germline V gene sequence: CDR1 LGHDT, CDR2 YNNKEL (reference sequence). This CDR3 contains 14 residues. Trimming cost V 3 bases and J 0 bases, with 7 bases left between them.

In its sample, this clonotype was seen many times. The V call is TRBV3-1, the J call TRBJ2-3; 10 nucleotides agree with TRBD2. Trimming took 1 base from V and 4 from J; bases not matched to a gene: 2. The CDR3 is made up of 15 amino acids. Looked up from germline, CDR1 is LGHDT and CDR2 is YNNKEL (reference sequence). The CDR3 region is CASSQGSGRADTQYF. The CDR3 DNA reads as TGTGCCAGCAGCCAAGGGAGCGGGAGGGCAGATACGCAGTATTTT.

This clonotype showed up many times. The V call is TRBV6-5, the J call TRBJ2-3; D gene uncertain. With 6 bases removed from V and 0 bases from J, the gap between germline ends came to 4 bases. The CDR3 loop spans 12 amino acids. Germline V gene data show CDR1 as MNHEY and CDR2 as SVGAGI. The CDR3 sequence is CASSSSTDTQYF. CDR3 DNA sequence: TGTGCCAGCAGCTCAAGCACAGATACGCAGTATTTT.

This clonotype was picked up many times. J is TRBJ1-6 and V is TRBV6-1; 7 bases are a match to TRBD1. The ends lost 11 bases at V and 5 bases at J; junction bases unmatched: 9. The germline V gene has CDR1 MNHNS and CDR2 SASEGT. CDR3 length: 14 residues. The CDR3 sequence is CASNRDSNNSPLHF. In DNA form, the CDR3 reads TGTGCCTCAAACCGGGACAGTAATAATTCACCCCTCCACTTT.

This clonotype was found many times. V gene TRBV28 combines with J gene TRBJ1-3; D is unclear. This CDR3 is 16 amino acids long. Germline values: CDR1 MDHEN, CDR2 SYDVKM. Between the trimmed V and J ends, which lost 6 bases and 0 bases, there was a span of 15 bases. DNA for the CDR3: TGTGCCAGCAGCCCCATCGGCGAGCCCTCTGGAAACACCATATATTTT. Protein product: CASSPIGEPSGNTIYF.

In this sample, this clonotype turned up many times. The genes are TRBV6-1 and TRBJ2-4; 9 bases map to TRBD2. The CDR3 spans 15 residues. Germline values: CDR1 MNHNS, CDR2 SASEGT. The J segment lost 1 base and the V segment lost 5 bases, leaving 3 bases of the junction unmatched. In DNA, the CDR3 is TGTGCCAGCAGTCTAGCGGGATGGGCCAAAAACATTCAGTACTTC. Translation: CASSLAGWAKNIQYF.

This clonotype was counted ten times or more. At one of its ends the junction is not consistent with the germline gene, which may arise from a read error. The chain is built from TRBV20-1 and TRBJ1-2; no clear D gene. CDR1 and CDR2 from the germline V gene are DFQATT and SNEGSKA (reference sequence). The CDR3 is 13 amino acids. The CDR3 region has the DNA TGCAGTGCTATGGGCAGTCTGGACTATGGTTACACCTTC. Translating it yields CSAMGSLDYGYTF.

In regard to this clonotype: A read error may be the cause here, since a much bigger clone is one base away. The chain joins TRBV15 to TRBJ2-1; tentatively, D is TRBD1 (6 bases). Germline assignment: CDR1 LNHNV and CDR2 YYDKDF (reference sequence). Trimming shortened V by 3 bases and J by 6 bases, and 12 bases separated the two germline ends. This CDR3 has 14 amino acids. Here the CDR3 DNA reads TGTGCCACCAGCAGGGACAGCGGTTGCAATGAGCAGTTCTTC. As protein: CATSRDSGCNEQFF.

This clonotype appeared many times. The V gene is TRBV10-3, the J gene TRBJ1-1; a weak D match, TRBD1 (6 bases). Germline CDR1 reads ENHRY; CDR2 reads SYGVKD. The CDR3 is 15 residues long. V was shortened by 5 bases and J by 3 bases, with 16 bases between the two germline ends. The CDR3, as DNA: TGTGCCATCAGTAAAGAAACAGGGCTTGACACTGAAGCTTTCTTT. Encoded protein: CAISKETGLDTEAFF.

This clonotype was seen repeatedly, ten times or more. J is TRBJ1-2 and V is TRBV4-2, with D unresolved. The V gene's germline CDR1 is LGHNA and CDR2 YNFKEQ. V lost 0 bases and J 3 bases, leaving 14 bases between the germline ends. This CDR3 has 16 amino acids. The CDR3: CASSQEPSREYYGYTF. The CDR3 DNA is TGTGCCAGCAGCCAAGAACCCTCCCGGGAATACTATGGCTACACCTTC.

Ten or more counts support this clonotype. The gene calls are TRBV28 and TRBJ1-6, with TRBD1 as a possible D gene (5 bases). In germline, CDR1 is MDHEN, CDR2 SYDVKM. The length of the CDR3 is 14 residues. Trimming removed 7 bases at V and 9 bases at J, with 16 bases between. CDR3 bases: TGTGCCAGCACCTCGCGGGGACCTATTTCACCCCTCCACTTT. This sequence encodes CASTSRGPISPLHF. Drawing the rest from reference TRBV28 and TRBJ1-6, the complete variable domain is DVKVTQSSRYLVKRTGEKVFLECVQDMDHENMFWYRQDPGLGLRLIYFSYDVKMKEKGDIPEGYSVSREKKERFSLILESASTNQTSMYLCASTSRGPISPLHFGNGTRLTVT.

As regards this clonotype: A much more abundant neighbour one base away suggests this may be a read error. This rearrangement joins TRBV5-1 to TRBJ2-5; no clear D. The germline CDR1 and CDR2 sequences are SGHRS and YFSETQ. The CDR3 extends over 12 amino acids. In DNA, the CDR3 is TGCGCCAGCAGCTTGGCAAGTGAGACCCAGTCCTTC. Amino acids: CASSLASETQSF.

In this sample, this clonotype turned up many times. The chain combines TRBV19 with TRBJ1-2; D possibly corresponds to TRBD1 (6 bases). Between the trimmed V and J ends, which lost 0 bases and 8 bases, there was a span of 16 bases. The CDR3 extends over 15 amino acids. The V gene's germline CDR1 is LNHDA and CDR2 SQIVND (reference sequence). The CDR3 protein is CASSIDDRGADGYTF. CDR3 in DNA: TGTGCCAGTAGTATAGATGATCGGGGGGCAGACGGCTACACCTTC.

This clonotype was observed at least ten times. The chain is built from TRBV15 and TRBJ1-3; no clear D gene. Germline V gene sequence: CDR1 LNHNV, CDR2 YYDKDF (reference sequence). The CDR3 has 15 residues. Trimming took 5 bases from V and 4 from J, leaving 15 bases between them. The CDR3 DNA follows: TGTGCCACCAGCGTTCAGGATCATTTGGGAAACACCATATATTTT. Amino acids: CATSVQDHLGNTIYF.

This clonotype was detected ten times or more. The V gene is TRBV29-1, the J gene TRBJ1-2; D remains ambiguous. CDR3 size: 12 residues. Germline values: CDR1 SQVTM, CDR2 ANQGSEA. V lost 5 bases, J lost 4 bases, and 11 bases lay in between. CDR3 coding DNA: TGCAGCGTTCAAAGGCAAACCTATGGCTACACCTTC. Residues: CSVQRQTYGYTF. Looking up the rest from reference TRBV29-1 and TRBJ1-2 gives the full variable domain: SAVISQKPSRDICQRGTSLTIQCQVDSQVTMMFWYRQQPGQSLTLIATANQGSEATYESGFVIDKFPISRPNLTFSTLTVSNMSPEDSSIYLCSVQRQTYGYTFGSGTRLTVV.